The 17 T cell receptor beta chains listed next were all sequenced from one sample in a study of T cell repertoires in cytomegalovirus infection. TCRdb reanalysed the reads using MiXCR and keeps one entry per CDR3 protein. The sample records about 20,000 distinct CDR3 sequences, around 40% being singletons. No antigens are known for them. This specimen consisted of CD8+ T cells from cultured PBMCs, obtained from culture after CMV antigen stimulation. These receptors all come from a human donor in good health (CMV status not recorded). Some clones in this sample may be carry-over from other donors' samples.

The CDR3 reads CATSSWDTSGEQYF. CDR3 coding DNA: TGTGCCACCAGTAGTTGGGACACCTCGGGGGAGCAGTACTTC. V usage is TRBV24-1 and J usage is TRBJ2-7, with D possibly matching TRBD1 (6 bases). Germline CDR1 and CDR2: KGHDR and SFDVKD. V was shortened by 6 bases and J by 7 bases, with 18 bases between the two germline ends. The CDR3 sequence is 14 residues long.

The chain employs TRBV7-2 and TRBJ1-1, with D perhaps TRBD1 (6 bases). The CDR3 spans 15 residues. From germline, CDR1 is SGHTA and CDR2 FQGNSA. Trimming shortened V by 5 bases and J by 1 base, and 14 bases separated the two germline ends. The CDR3 region is CASSKKTGSNTEAFF. CDR3 DNA: TGTGCCAGCAGCAAAAAGACAGGCTCGAACACTGAAGCTTTCTTT. Supplemented by reference TRBV7-2 and TRBJ1-1, the full variable domain reads GAGVSQSPSNKVTEKGKDVELRCDPISGHTALYWYRQSLGQGLEFLIYFQGNSAPDKSGLPSDRFSAERTGGSVSTLTIQRTQQEDSAVYLCASSKKTGSNTEAFFGQGTRLTVV.

J is TRBJ2-5 and V is TRBV5-5; the D call may be TRBD1 or TRBD2 (5 bases each). CDR1 SGHKS and CDR2 YYEKEE come from the germline V gene (reference sequence). The CDR3 length is 14 residues. The ends were cut back, 6 bases at V and 0 bases at J, with 12 bases in the middle. The CDR3 DNA is TGTGCCAGCATCCAGGGAGAGTACCAAGAGACCCAGTACTTC. It yields the protein CASIQGEYQETQYF.

This chain connects TRBV20-1 to TRBJ2-3; possibly TRBD2 for D (6 bases). Germline V CDR1 and CDR2: DFQATT, SNEGSKA (reference sequence). The CDR3 covers 14 residues. The V end lost 0 bases, the J end lost 9 bases, and 16 bases lay between the germline ends. CDR3: CSAREAREAETQYF. In DNA form, the CDR3 reads TGCAGTGCTAGAGAGGCGCGGGAAGCGGAAACGCAGTATTTT.

V and J are TRBV4-3 and TRBJ1-3, with a possible D match to TRBD1 (6 bases). Looked up from germline, CDR1 is LGHNA and CDR2 is YSLEER. V lost 1 base, J lost 2 bases, and 12 bases lay in between. This CDR3 is built from 16 residues. The chain's CDR3 is CASSQGGQSTGNTIYF. CDR3 in DNA: TGCGCCAGCAGCCAAGGCGGACAGTCAACTGGAAACACCATATATTTT.

The V and J genes are TRBV6-4 and TRBJ2-3; D tentatively reads TRBD1 or TRBD2 (5 bases each). This CDR3 region has 15 residues. Germline values: CDR1 MRHNA, CDR2 SNTAGT. V shed 3 bases and J shed 0 bases, with 10 bases lying between them. CDR3 in amino acids: CASSEMGDSTDTQYF. The CDR3 region has the DNA TGTGCCAGCAGTGAGATGGGGGATAGCACAGATACGCAGTATTTT.

The V gene is TRBV28, the J gene TRBJ1-1; D may be TRBD1 (5 bases). The V end was cut by 2 bases, the J end by 5 bases, with 15 bases between. CDR1 is MDHEN and CDR2 is SYDVKM in the germline V gene. The CDR3 consists of 15 residues. CDR3 sequence reads: CASSLGSGYRTEAFF. CDR3 DNA sequence: TGTGCCAGCAGTTTAGGGTCAGGGTATAGGACTGAAGCTTTCTTT.

A few counts support this clonotype. The rearrangement uses TRBV12-3 or TRBV12-4 and TRBJ1-5, with TRBD1 matching 7 bases. Trimming took 7 bases from V and 3 from J; bases not matched to a gene: 12. The CDR3 has 16 amino acids. Written as DNA, the CDR3 is TGTGCCAGCAAGAAGAAGGGAGGGGGCCTCAATCAGCCCCAGCATTTT. Its protein is CASKKKGGGLNQPQHF.

This clonotype was seen a handful of times. The chain joins TRBV12-3 or TRBV12-4 to TRBJ2-3; the match to TRBD1 covers 7 bases. CDR3 length equals 13 residues. V lost 4 bases to trimming and J lost 4 bases; unmatched junction nucleotides: 2. CDR3 region: CASSWQGADTQYF. The CDR3, as DNA: TGTGCCAGCAGTTGGCAGGGGGCAGATACGCAGTATTTT.

V and J are TRBV7-2 and TRBJ2-7; 11 nucleotides agree with TRBD1. Germline trimming cut 5 bases from V and 6 bases from J; bases unmatched to any gene: 12. This CDR3 has 16 amino acids. Germline CDR1 SGHTA, CDR2 FQGNSA. The DNA of the CDR3 is TGTGCCAGCAGCCCTACGGAGGACAGGGGGCGCTTCGAGCAGTACTTC. Translated, it gives CASSPTEDRGRFEQYF.

The chain has TRBV7-9 and TRBJ2-6; D call uncertain. The ends were cut back, 1 base at V and 0 bases at J, with 10 bases in the middle. This CDR3 comprises 17 residues. CDR1 is SEHNR and CDR2 is FQNEAQ in the germline V gene (reference sequence). CDR3 amino acids: CASSLEERSSGANVLTF. CDR3 bases: TGTGCCAGCAGCTTAGAGGAGCGAAGCTCTGGGGCCAACGTCCTGACTTTC.

The sample holds a few counts of this clonotype. The gene calls are TRBV11-2 and TRBJ1-2; no reliable D call. This CDR3 is 13 amino acids long. V was trimmed by 5 bases and J by 4 bases, leaving 11 bases between them. Germline V gives CDR1 SGHAT, CDR2 FQNNGV. For the CDR3, the DNA is TGTGCCAGCAGCCCTACCGGTCCCTATGGCTACACCTTC. Translating gives CASSPTGPYGYTF. Looking up the rest from reference TRBV11-2 and TRBJ1-2 gives the full variable domain: EAGVAQSPRYKIIEKRQSVAFWCNPISGHATLYWYQQILGQGPKLLIQFQNNGVVDDSQLPKDRFSAERLKGVDSTLKIQPAKLEDSAVYLCASSPTGPYGYTFGSGTRLTVV.

This clonotype was recorded a few times. This sequence joins TRBV9 and TRBJ1-1; D is unclear. Germline CDR1 and CDR2: SGDLS and YYNGEE. This CDR3 spans 13 amino acids. Trimming left V 0 bases short and J 4 bases short, with 7 bases between. In DNA, the CDR3 is TGTGCCAGCAGCGTAGATGTTATCACTGAAGCTTTCTTT. It yields the protein CASSVDVITEAFF.

The chain employs TRBV12-3 or TRBV12-4 and TRBJ2-1; D gene ambiguous. The V and J ends lost 3 bases and 10 bases respectively, with 7 bases between them. The CDR3 is 11 residues long. The CDR3 DNA reads TGTGCCAGCAGTTTTGGGCGGGAGCAGTTCTTC. This codes for CASSFGREQFF.

The sample holds a few counts of this clonotype. The V call is TRBV12-3 or TRBV12-4, the J call TRBJ2-7, with 8 bases that match TRBD1. The CDR3 sequence is 13 residues long. Unmatched junction bases numbered 4, after V lost 5 bases and J lost 4 bases. CDR3 sequence: CASSPGQGYEQYF. DNA of the CDR3: TGTGCCAGCAGTCCCGGACAGGGATACGAGCAGTACTTC.

This chain connects TRBV7-9 to TRBJ2-7; the match to TRBD2 covers 10 bases. The CDR3 has 15 amino acids. V shed 5 bases and J 0 bases; nucleotides not matched to a gene: 4. Looked up from germline, CDR1 is SEHNR and CDR2 is FQNEAQ (reference sequence). The CDR3: CASSTGTSASYEQYF. The CDR3 nucleotides read TGTGCCAGCAGCACCGGGACTAGCGCCTCCTACGAGCAGTACTTC.

The rearrangement uses TRBV7-9 and TRBJ1-1; 7 nucleotides match TRBD1. Germline assignment: CDR1 SEHNR and CDR2 FQNEAQ (reference sequence). Trimming at V came to 5 bases and at J to 3 bases, leaving 3 bases not matched to a gene. The CDR3 consists of 13 residues. The CDR3 spells CASSEGAYTEAFF. CDR3 DNA sequence: TGTGCCAGCAGCGAGGGGGCGTACACTGAAGCTTTCTTT. The whole variable domain, remainder taken from reference TRBV7-9 and TRBJ1-1, is DTGVSQNPRHKITKRGQNVTFRCDPISEHNRLYWYRQTLGQGPEFLTYFQNEAQLEKSRLLSDRFSAERPKGSFSTLEIQRTEQGDSAMYLCASSEGAYTEAFFGQGTRLTVV.